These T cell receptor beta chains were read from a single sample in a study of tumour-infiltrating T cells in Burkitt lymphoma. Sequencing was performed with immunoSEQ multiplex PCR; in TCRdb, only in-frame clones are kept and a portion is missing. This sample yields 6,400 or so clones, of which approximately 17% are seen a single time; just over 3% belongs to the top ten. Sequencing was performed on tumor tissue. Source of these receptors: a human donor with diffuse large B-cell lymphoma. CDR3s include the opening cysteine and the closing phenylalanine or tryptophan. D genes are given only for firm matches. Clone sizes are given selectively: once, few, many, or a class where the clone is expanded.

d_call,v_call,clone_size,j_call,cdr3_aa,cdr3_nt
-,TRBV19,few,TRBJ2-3,CASSIGGVADTQYF,TGTGCCAGTAGTATTGGGGGAGTCGCAGATACGCAGTATTTT
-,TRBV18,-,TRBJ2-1,CASSPPNGEYNEQFF,TGTGCCAGCTCACCACCGAACGGGGAATACAATGAGCAGTTCTTC
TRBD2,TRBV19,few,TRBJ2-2,CASKERERTGELFF,TGTGCCAGTAAGGAGCGGGAGAGGACCGGGGAGCTGTTTTTT
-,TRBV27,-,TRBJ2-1,CASSFRGNDRGYNEQFF,TGTGCCAGCAGTTTCCGCGGGAACGACCGAGGCTACAATGAGCAGTTCTTC
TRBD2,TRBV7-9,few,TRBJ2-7,CASSPGIAGVPRHEQYF,TGTGCCAGCAGCCCCGGGATAGCGGGAGTTCCTCGGCACGAGCAGTACTTC
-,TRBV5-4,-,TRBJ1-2,CASSPDKNYGYTF,TGTGCCAGCAGCCCGGACAAAAACTATGGCTACACCTTC
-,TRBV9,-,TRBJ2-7,CASSWGDSLYEQYF,TGTGCCAGCAGCTGGGGGGACTCCCTCTACGAGCAGTACTTC
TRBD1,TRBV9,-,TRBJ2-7,CASSGLVGTGGEQYF,TGTGCCAGCAGCGGACTTGTCGGGACAGGGGGCGAGCAGTACTTC
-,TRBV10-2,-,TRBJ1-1,CASSVILTGRLNTEAFF,TGCGCCAGCAGTGTTATTTTAACGGGACGGTTGAACACTGAAGCTTTCTTT
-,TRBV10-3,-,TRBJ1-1,CAISEGEVGEAFF,TGTGCCATCAGTGAAGGAGAGGTCGGTGAAGCTTTCTTT
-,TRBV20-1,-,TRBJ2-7,CSARQDYEQYF,TGCAGTGCTAGGCAGGACTACGAGCAGTACTTC
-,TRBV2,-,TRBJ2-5,CASSEGGVETQYF,TGTGCCAGCAGTGAAGGGGGTGTGGAGACCCAGTACTTC
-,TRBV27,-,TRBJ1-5,CASSSHQGSSNQPQHF,TGTGCCAGCAGTTCCCACCAGGGTAGCAGCAATCAGCCCCAGCATTTT
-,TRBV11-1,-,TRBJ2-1,CASSLAHEQFF,TGTGCCAGCAGCTTAGCCCATGAGCAGTTCTTC
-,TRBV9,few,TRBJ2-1,CTSSVGGQSYHNEQFF,TGTACCAGCAGCGTAGGGGGGCAGTCTTACCACAATGAGCAGTTCTTC
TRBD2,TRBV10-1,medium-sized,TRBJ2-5,CASSEGGEETQYF,TGCGCCAGCAGTGAGGGGGGGGAAGAGACCCAGTACTTC
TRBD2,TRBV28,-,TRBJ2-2,CASSAQGLAGGGELFF,TGTGCCAGCAGTGCCCAGGGACTAGCGGGAGGAGGGGAGCTGTTTTTT
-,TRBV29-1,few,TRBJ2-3,CSVELLRDGGTDTQYF,TGCAGCGTTGAACTGCTCAGGGATGGTGGGACAGATACGCAGTATTTT
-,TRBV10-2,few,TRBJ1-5,CASTARGDQPQHF,TGCGCCAGCACCGCGAGGGGGGATCAGCCCCAGCATTTT
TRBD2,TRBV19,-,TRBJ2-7,CASSFSGTSSYEQYF,TGTGCCAGTAGTTTTAGCGGGACGAGCTCCTACGAGCAGTACTTC
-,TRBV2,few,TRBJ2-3,CASALWDTQYF,TGTGCCAGCGCCTTGTGGGACACGCAGTATTTT
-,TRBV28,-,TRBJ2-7,CASSQGGASNEQYF,TGTGCCAGCAGTCAAGGCGGAGCTAGCAACGAGCAGTACTTC
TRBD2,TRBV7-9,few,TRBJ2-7,CASSPTTSGVYEQYF,TGTGCCAGCAGCCCTACGACTAGCGGGGTATACGAGCAGTACTTC
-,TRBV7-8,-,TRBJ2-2,CASSYRVGTGELFF,TGTGCCAGCAGCTACAGGGTGGGCACCGGGGAGCTGTTTTTT
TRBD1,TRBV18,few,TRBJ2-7,CASSPTGDEQYF,TGTGCCAGCTCACCAACAGGGGACGAGCAGTACTTC
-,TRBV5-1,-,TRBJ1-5,CASSLEGRENQPQHF,TGCGCCAGCAGCTTGGAAGGCAGGGAAAATCAGCCCCAGCATTTT
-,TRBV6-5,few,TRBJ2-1,CASSTGQSSYNEQFF,TGTGCCAGCAGTACCGGACAGAGCTCCTACAATGAGCAGTTCTTC
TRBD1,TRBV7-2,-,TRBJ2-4,CASSPGTDSNIQYF,TGTGCCAGCAGTCCGGGGACAGATTCAAACATTCAGTACTTC
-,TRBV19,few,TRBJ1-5,CASSKMGDTPFGFSSNQPQHF,TGTGCCAGTAGCAAAATGGGAGACACCCCCTTTGGGTTTAGTAGCAATCAGCCCCAGCATTTT
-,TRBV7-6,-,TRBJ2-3,CASSSAGNTDTQYF,TGTGCCAGCAGCTCAGCAGGGAACACAGATACGCAGTATTTT
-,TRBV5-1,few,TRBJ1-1,CASSWEDAMNTEAFF,TGCGCCAGCAGCTGGGAGGACGCCATGAACACTGAAGCTTTCTTT
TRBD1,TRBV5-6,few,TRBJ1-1,CASSLPGTGETEAFF,TGTGCCAGCAGCTTACCCGGGACAGGGGAGACTGAAGCTTTCTTT
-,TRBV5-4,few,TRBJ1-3,CASSLALSGNTIYF,TGTGCCAGCAGCTTGGCCCTCTCTGGAAACACCATATATTTT
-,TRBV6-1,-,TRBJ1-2,CASSGNTGSPGYTF,TGTGCCAGCAGTGGCAATACAGGGTCCCCTGGCTACACCTTC
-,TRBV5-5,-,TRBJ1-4,CASSLALGGKAEKLFF,TGTGCCAGCAGCTTGGCCCTAGGCGGCAAGGCTGAAAAACTGTTTTTT
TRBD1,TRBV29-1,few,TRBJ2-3,CSVGQGTDTQYF,TGCAGCGTGGGACAGGGCACAGATACGCAGTATTTT
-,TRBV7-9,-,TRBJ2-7,CASSLYGEEAYEQYF,TGTGCCAGCAGCTTATATGGGGAAGAGGCCTACGAGCAGTACTTC
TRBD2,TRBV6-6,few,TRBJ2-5,CAIMGAGDHQETQYF,TGTGCCATCATGGGAGCGGGAGATCACCAAGAGACCCAGTACTTC
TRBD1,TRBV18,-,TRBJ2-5,CASSDRASETQYF,TGTGCCAGCTCAGACAGGGCCTCAGAGACCCAGTACTTC
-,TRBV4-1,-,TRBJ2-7,CASSPSGHPTLEQYF,TGCGCCAGCAGCCCCTCGGGACACCCTACCTTGGAGCAGTACTTC
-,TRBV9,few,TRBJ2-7,CASSMGNGYEQYF,TGTGCCAGCAGCATGGGAAATGGCTACGAGCAGTACTTC
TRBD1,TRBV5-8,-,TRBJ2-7,CASSLGGTGDEQYF,TGTGCCAGCAGCTTGGGAGGGACAGGGGACGAGCAGTACTTC
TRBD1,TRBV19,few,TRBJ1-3,CASSIGGTASGNTIYF,TGTGCCAGTAGTATTGGGGGGACAGCTTCTGGAAACACCATATATTTT
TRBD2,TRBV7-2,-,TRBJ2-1,CASSLGELAGISYEQFF,TGTGCCAGCAGCTTAGGCGAACTAGCGGGAATATCTTATGAGCAGTTCTTC
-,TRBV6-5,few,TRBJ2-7,CASSYYRQLPGEQYF,TGTGCCAGCAGTTACTATCGTCAGCTCCCTGGCGAGCAGTACTTC
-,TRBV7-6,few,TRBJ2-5,CASSLALSGEETQYF,TGTGCCAGCAGCTTAGCGCTTTCAGGGGAAGAGACCCAGTACTTC
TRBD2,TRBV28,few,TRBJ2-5,CASSFGGGQETQYF,TGTGCCAGCAGTTTCGGGGGAGGGCAAGAGACCCAGTACTTC
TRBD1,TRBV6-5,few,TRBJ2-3,CASRSGQGGTDTQYF,TGTGCCAGCAGATCGGGACAGGGGGGCACAGATACGCAGTATTTT
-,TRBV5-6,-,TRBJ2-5,CASSLERQETQYF,TGTGCCAGCAGCTTGGAACGACAAGAGACCCAGTACTTC
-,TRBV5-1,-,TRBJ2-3,CASSLVRRMDTQYF,TGCGCCAGCAGCTTGGTCAGGCGCATGGATACGCAGTATTTT
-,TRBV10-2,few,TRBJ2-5,CASNSGETQYF,TGCGCCAGCAACTCCGGGGAGACCCAGTACTTC
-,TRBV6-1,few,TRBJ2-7,CASSEVGGRKEQYF,TGTGCCAGCAGTGAAGTGGGGGGGCGCAAAGAGCAGTACTTC
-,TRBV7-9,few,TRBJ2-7,CATAQGLAYEQYF,TGTGCCACCGCCCAGGGGCTAGCCTACGAGCAGTACTTC
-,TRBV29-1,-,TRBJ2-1,CSGTSWDEQFF,TGCAGCGGTACCAGTTGGGATGAGCAGTTCTTC
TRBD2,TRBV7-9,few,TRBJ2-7,CASSPRTSATYEQYF,TGTGCCAGCAGTCCCAGGACTAGCGCAACCTACGAGCAGTACTTC
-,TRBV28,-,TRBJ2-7,CASSFSVGVNYEQYF,TGTGCCAGCAGTTTTAGTGTCGGGGTAAACTACGAGCAGTACTTC
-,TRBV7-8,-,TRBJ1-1,CASSLAVGEANTEAFF,TGTGCCAGCAGCTTAGCCGTGGGGGAGGCTAACACTGAAGCTTTCTTT
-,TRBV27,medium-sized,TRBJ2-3,CASGLIGSHGTDTQYF,TGTGCCAGCGGCCTAATTGGGAGTCATGGCACAGATACGCAGTATTTT